This record covers a single T cell receptor beta chain. No antigen is known for it. The source of the sample is a study of T cell responses to AZD1222 COVID-19 vaccine. Study-wide points: Clonal diversity was possibly underestimated, and white British individuals and females predominated among donors.

The V gene lost 5 bases and the J gene lost 4 bases, with 8 bases spanning the gap. The germline gives CDR1 SEHNR, CDR2 FQNEAQ (reference sequence). The CDR3 spans 12 residues. Profiling relied on immunoSEQ multiplex PCR, and the TCRdb table lists in-frame clones only, not all of them. This table holds 100,000 to 150,000 clones, 88% found once. The receptor was isolated from an adult in good health. The chain joins TRBV7-9 to TRBJ1-2, with D unclear. The sample was peripheral blood, taken on day 0 of AZD1222 vaccination. The CDR3 DNA sequence: TGTGCCAGCAGCGACCAGTTCTATGGCTACACCTTC. This encodes CASSDQFYGYTF. Full variable domain (missing parts from reference TRBV7-9 and TRBJ1-2): DTGVSQNPRHKITKRGQNVTFRCDPISEHNRLYWYRQTLGQGPEFLTYFQNEAQLEKSRLLSDRFSAERPKGSFSTLEIQRTEQGDSAMYLCASSDQFYGYTFGSGTRLTVV.